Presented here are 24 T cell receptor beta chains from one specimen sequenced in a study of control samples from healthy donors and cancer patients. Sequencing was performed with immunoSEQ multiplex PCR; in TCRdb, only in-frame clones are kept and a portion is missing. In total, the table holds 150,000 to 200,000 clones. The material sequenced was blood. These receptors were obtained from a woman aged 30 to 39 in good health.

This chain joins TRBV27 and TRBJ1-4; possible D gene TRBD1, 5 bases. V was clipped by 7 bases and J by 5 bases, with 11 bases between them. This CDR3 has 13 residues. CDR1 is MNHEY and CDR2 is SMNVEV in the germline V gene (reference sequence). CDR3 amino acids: CASMSGDNEKLFF. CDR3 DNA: TGTGCCAGCATGTCGGGGGACAATGAAAAACTGTTTTTT. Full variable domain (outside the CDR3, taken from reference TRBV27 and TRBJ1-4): EAQVTQNPRYLITVTGKKLTVTCSQNMNHEYMSWYRQDPGLGLRQIYYSMNVEVTDKGDVPEGYKVSRKEKRNFPLILESPSPNQTSLYFCASMSGDNEKLFFGSGTQLSVL.

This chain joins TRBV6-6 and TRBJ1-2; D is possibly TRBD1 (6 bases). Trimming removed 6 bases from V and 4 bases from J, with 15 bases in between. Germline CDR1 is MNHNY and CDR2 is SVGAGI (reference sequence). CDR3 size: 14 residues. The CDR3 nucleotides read TGTGCCAGCAGAGTACCGGACAGAATCTATGGCTACACCTTC. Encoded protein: CASRVPDRIYGYTF.

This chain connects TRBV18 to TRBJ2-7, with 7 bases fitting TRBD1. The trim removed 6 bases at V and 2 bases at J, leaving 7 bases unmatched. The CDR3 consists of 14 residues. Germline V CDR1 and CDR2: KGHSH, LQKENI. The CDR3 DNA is TGTGCCAGCTCTCCCGGGACAGAGACCTACGAGCAGTACTTC. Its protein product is CASSPGTETYEQYF. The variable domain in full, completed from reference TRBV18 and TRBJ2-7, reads NAGVMQNPRHLVRRRGQEARLRCSPMKGHSHVYWYRQLPEEGLKFMVYLQKENIIDESGMPKERFSAEFPKEGPSILRIQQVVRGDSAAYFCASSPGTETYEQYFGPGTRLTVT.

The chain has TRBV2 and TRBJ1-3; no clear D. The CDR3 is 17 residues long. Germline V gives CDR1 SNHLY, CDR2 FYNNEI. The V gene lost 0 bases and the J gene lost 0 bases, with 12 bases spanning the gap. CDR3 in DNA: TGTGCCAGCAGTGAAGCCTACCTTAAGAGCTCTGGAAACACCATATATTTT. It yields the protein CASSEAYLKSSGNTIYF.

The CDR3 region is CASSDGTANQPQHF. CDR3 nucleotides: TGTGCCAGCAGTGACGGGACAGCAAATCAGCCCCAGCATTTT. J is TRBJ1-5 and V is TRBV2; 7 bases map to TRBD1. CDR1 is SNHLY and CDR2 is FYNNEI in the germline V gene. The CDR3 runs 14 residues. With V trimmed by 3 bases and J by 4 bases, 3 bases remained unmatched.

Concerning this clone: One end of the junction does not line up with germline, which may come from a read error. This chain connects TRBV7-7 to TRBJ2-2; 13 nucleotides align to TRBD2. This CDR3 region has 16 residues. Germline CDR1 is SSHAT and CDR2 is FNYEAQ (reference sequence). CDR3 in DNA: TGTGCTAGCAGCCGAGGACTAGCGGGGGAAACCGGGGAGCTGTTTTTT. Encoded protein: CASSRGLAGETGELFF.

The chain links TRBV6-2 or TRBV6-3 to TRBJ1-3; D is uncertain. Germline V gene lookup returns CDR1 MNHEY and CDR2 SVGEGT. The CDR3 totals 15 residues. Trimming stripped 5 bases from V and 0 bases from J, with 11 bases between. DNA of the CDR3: TGTGCCAGCAGTCCGGACCCAAACTCTGGAAACACCATATATTTT. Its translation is CASSPDPNSGNTIYF.

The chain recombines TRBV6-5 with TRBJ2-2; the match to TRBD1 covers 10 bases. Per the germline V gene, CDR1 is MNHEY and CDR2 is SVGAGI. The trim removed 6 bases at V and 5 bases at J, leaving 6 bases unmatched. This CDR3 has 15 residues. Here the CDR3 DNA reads TGTGCCAGCAGAACCGGGACAGGGGATACCGGGGAGCTGTTTTTT. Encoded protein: CASRTGTGDTGELFF.

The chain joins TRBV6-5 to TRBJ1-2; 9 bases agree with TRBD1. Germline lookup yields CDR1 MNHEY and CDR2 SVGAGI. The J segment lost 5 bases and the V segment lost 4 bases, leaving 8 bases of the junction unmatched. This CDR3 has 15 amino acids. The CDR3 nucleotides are TGTGCCAGCAGTTCCGCGACAGGGGGAGGATATGGCTACACCTTC. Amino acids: CASSSATGGGYGYTF.

For the CDR3, the DNA is TGTGCCAGCAGTTTTTCGGTCAAGGATCGGGTTCGGGGTACAAATGAGCAGTTCTTC. Protein: CASSFSVKDRVRGTNEQFF. V is TRBV28 and J is TRBJ2-1, with a weak D call TRBD2 (5 bases). The CDR3 is 19 amino acids. The ends were cut back, 3 bases at V and 7 bases at J, with 28 bases in the middle. Germline CDR1 MDHEN, CDR2 SYDVKM.

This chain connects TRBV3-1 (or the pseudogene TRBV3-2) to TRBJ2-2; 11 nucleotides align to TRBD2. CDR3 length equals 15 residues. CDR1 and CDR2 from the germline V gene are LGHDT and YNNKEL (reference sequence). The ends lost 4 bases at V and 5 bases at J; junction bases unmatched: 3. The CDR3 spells CASSPGTSGTGELFF. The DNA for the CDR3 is TGTGCCAGCAGCCCCGGGACTAGCGGTACCGGGGAGCTGTTTTTT.

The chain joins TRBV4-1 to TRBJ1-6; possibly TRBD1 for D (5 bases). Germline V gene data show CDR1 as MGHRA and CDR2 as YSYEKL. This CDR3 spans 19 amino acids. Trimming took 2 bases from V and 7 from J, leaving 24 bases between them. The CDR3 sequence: CASSQIEPGTYAENSPLHF. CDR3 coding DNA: TGCGCCAGCAGCCAAATTGAGCCCGGGACGTACGCCGAAAATTCACCCCTCCACTTT.

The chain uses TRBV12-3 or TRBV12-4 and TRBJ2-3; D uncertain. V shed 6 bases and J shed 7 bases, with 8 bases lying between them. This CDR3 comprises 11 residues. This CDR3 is CASSPLNTQYF. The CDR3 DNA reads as TGTGCCAGCAGCCCCCTGAATACGCAGTATTTT.

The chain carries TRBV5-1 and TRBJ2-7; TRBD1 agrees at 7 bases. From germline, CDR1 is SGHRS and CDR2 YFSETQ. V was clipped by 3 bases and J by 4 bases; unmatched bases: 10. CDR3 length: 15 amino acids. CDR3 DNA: TGCGCCAGCAGCTCCCTCATGGGACAGATGTACGAGCAGTACTTC. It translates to CASSSLMGQMYEQYF. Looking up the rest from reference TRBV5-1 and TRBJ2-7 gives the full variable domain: KAGVTQTPRYLIKTRGQQVTLSCSPISGHRSVSWYQQTPGQGLQFLFEYFSETQRNKGNFPGRFSGRQFSNSRSEMNVSTLELGDSALYLCASSSLMGQMYEQYFGPGTRLTVT.

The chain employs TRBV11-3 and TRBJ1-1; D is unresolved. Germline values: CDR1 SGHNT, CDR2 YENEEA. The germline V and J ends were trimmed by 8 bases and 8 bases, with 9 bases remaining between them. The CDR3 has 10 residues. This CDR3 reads CASVVGEAFF. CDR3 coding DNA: TGTGCCAGCGTGGTCGGCGAAGCTTTCTTT.

The CDR3 loop is CASSYNEKLFF. The CDR3 coding sequence is TGTGCCAGCAGTTACAATGAAAAACTGTTTTTT. The genes are TRBV6-6 and TRBJ1-4; D is uncertain. CDR1 is MNHNY, CDR2 SVGAGI, per germline (reference sequence). The CDR3 totals 11 residues. With 2 bases removed from V and 5 bases from J, the gap between germline ends came to 0 bases.

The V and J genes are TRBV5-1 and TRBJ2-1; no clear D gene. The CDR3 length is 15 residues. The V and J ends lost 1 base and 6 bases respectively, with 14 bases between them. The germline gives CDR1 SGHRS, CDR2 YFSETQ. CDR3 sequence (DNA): TGCGCCAGCAGCTTGAGTCTAGTGAGCAGCAATGAGCAGTTCTTC. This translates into CASSLSLVSSNEQFF.

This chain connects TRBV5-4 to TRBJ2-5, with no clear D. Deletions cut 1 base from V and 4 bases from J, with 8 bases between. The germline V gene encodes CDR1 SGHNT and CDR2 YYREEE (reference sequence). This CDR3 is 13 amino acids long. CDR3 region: CASSLHETETQYF. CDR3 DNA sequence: TGTGCCAGCAGCTTGCATGAGACAGAGACCCAGTACTTC.

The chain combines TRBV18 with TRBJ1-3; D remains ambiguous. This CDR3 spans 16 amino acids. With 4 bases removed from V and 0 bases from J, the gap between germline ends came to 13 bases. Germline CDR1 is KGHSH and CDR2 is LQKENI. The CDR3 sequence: CASSRDLDDSGNTIYF. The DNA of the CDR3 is TGTGCCAGCTCACGCGATTTAGATGACTCTGGAAACACCATATATTTT. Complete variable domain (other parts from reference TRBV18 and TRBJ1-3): NAGVMQNPRHLVRRRGQEARLRCSPMKGHSHVYWYRQLPEEGLKFMVYLQKENIIDESGMPKERFSAEFPKEGPSILRIQQVVRGDSAAYFCASSRDLDDSGNTIYFGEGSWLTVV.

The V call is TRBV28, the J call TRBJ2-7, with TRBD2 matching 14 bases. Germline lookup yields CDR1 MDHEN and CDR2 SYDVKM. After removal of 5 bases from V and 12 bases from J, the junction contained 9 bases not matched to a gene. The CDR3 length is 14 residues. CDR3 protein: CASSRLTTSGGAYF. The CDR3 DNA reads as TGTGCCAGCAGTCGACTAACGACTAGCGGGGGGGCGTACTTC.

The CDR3 nucleotides read TGTGCCAGCAGCCACTCTGGACCACGGGGAGAGGTAGATACGCAGTATTTT. It encodes CASSHSGPRGEVDTQYF. This chain joins TRBV3-1 (or the pseudogene TRBV3-2) and TRBJ2-3, with D possibly matching TRBD2 (5 bases). The germline gives CDR1 LGHDT, CDR2 YNNKEL (reference sequence). The CDR3 covers 17 residues. V lost 3 bases and J lost 5, with 21 bases in between.

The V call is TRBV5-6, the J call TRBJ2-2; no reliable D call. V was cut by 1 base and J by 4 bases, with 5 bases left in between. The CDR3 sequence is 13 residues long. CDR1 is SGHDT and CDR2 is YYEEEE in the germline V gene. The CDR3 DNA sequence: TGTGCCAGCAGCTTGTACAGCACCGGGGAGCTGTTTTTT. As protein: CASSLYSTGELFF.

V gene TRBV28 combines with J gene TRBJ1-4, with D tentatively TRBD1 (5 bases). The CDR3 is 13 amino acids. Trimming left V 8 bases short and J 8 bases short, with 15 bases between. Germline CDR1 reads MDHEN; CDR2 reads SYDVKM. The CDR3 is CASLHNRKEKLFF. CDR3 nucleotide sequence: TGTGCCAGCCTGCACAACAGGAAAGAAAAACTGTTTTTT.

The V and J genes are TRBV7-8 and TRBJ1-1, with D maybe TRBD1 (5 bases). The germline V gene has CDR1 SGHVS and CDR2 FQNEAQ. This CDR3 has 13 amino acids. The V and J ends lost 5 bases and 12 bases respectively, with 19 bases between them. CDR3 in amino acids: CASSRGPLGGSFF. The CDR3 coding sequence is TGTGCCAGCAGCCGGGGACCACTCGGGGGGTCTTTCTTT.